This section outlines one T cell receptor gamma chain sequence together with its context. Its target is unknown. TCRdb has a much larger clone's protein, which differs at residue 11 from the translation of this DNA, likely because of a read error; what is shown is the protein translated from the DNA. CDR1 is GITISATS, CDR2 ISYDGTV, per germline (reference sequence). The CDR3 runs 17 residues. Bulk repertoires came from Vgamma9/Vdelta2+ or Vdelta2-negative gammadelta T cells flow-sorted from PBMC. Sequencing covered both gamma and delta TCR chains per sample. TCRdb re-analyzed the multiplex PCR reads via CATT. Counted here are approximately 28,000 gamma-chain clones, about 3% occurring once; the ten biggest clones make up roughly 30%. This entry comes from a study of γδ T cells in repeated Plasmodium falciparum infection. Whole-study findings and limits: Vgamma9/Vdelta2+ repertoires stayed stably polyclonal over time and infection. In Vdelta2-negative, largely Vdelta1+, gammadelta repertoires, repeated controlled infections appeared to drive clonal selection waves.

The V and J genes are TRGV9 and TRGJP. The clonotype comes from a pool of human donors (malaria-infected and uninfected, not separated). The sample consisted of gamma-delta T cells from blood. The CDR3: CALWEVRKELVKKIKVF. The CDR3 DNA reads as TGTGCCTTGTGGGAGGTGCGAAAAGAGTTGGTCAAAAAAATCAAGGTATTT.